This is a list of T cell receptor beta chains from one sample in a study of radiotherapy plus CTLA-4 blockade in lung cancer. The table came from immunoSEQ multiplex PCR; TCRdb's copy has only in-frame clones and leaves some out. The sample carries tens of thousands of clones, approximately 72% recorded once. Sequencing used peripheral blood, obtained from a patient treated with radiotherapy plus ipilimumab. The receptors come from a human donor with non-small cell lung cancer who had stable disease on radiotherapy plus ipilimumab. Each CDR3 is given with its conserved first and last residue. The D gene is left open where the match is weak. Not all rows give a size; the values are once, few, many and, for expanded clones, a class.

V gene: TRBV5-8; J gene: TRBJ1-6; D gene: NA; clone size: NA; CDR3 DNA: TGTGCCAGCAGCTTTGCAGGTTCCTATAATTCACCCCTCCACTTT; CDR3 protein: CASSFAGSYNSPLHF
V gene: TRBV28; J gene: TRBJ1-2; D gene: TRBD1; clone size: NA; CDR3 DNA: TGTGCCAGCAGTTTGGGTGTGGTGCAGGGGGGTGGCTACACCTTC; CDR3 protein: CASSLGVVQGGGYTF
V gene: TRBV7-6; J gene: TRBJ2-3; D gene: TRBD2; clone size: NA; CDR3 DNA: TGTGCCAGCAGCTTATCTAGCGGGCGAGCAGATACGCAGTATTTT; CDR3 protein: CASSLSSGRADTQYF
V gene: TRBV25-1; J gene: TRBJ2-2; D gene: NA; clone size: NA; CDR3 DNA: TGTGCCAGCAGTGATCTTTCCCCGGACACCGGGGAGCTGTTTTTT; CDR3 protein: CASSDLSPDTGELFF
V gene: TRBV30; J gene: TRBJ1-1; D gene: NA; clone size: many; CDR3 DNA: TGTGCCTGGAGGAAAACCAGGGGAACTGAAGCTTTCTTT; CDR3 protein: CAWRKTRGTEAFF
V gene: TRBV7-9; J gene: TRBJ1-1; D gene: NA; clone size: NA; CDR3 DNA: TGTGCCAGCAGCTCGGACAGAAACACTGAAGCTTTCTTT; CDR3 protein: CASSSDRNTEAFF
V gene: TRBV19; J gene: TRBJ2-5; D gene: NA; clone size: once; CDR3 DNA: TGTGCCAGTAGTGTCTGGACAGCGAAAGGCGAGACCCAGTACTTC; CDR3 protein: CASSVWTAKGETQYF
V gene: TRBV11-3; J gene: TRBJ2-5; D gene: NA; clone size: NA; CDR3 DNA: TGTGCCAGCAGCATAGGGTCGGCACAGCAAGAGACCCAGTACTTC; CDR3 protein: CASSIGSAQQETQYF
V gene: TRBV18; J gene: TRBJ1-3; D gene: NA; clone size: NA; CDR3 DNA: TGTGCCAGCTCACCACCAGTAGAAGACACCATATATTTT; CDR3 protein: CASSPPVEDTIYF
V gene: TRBV11-3; J gene: TRBJ2-7; D gene: TRBD1; clone size: NA; CDR3 DNA: TGTGCCAGCAGCTTAGGACAGGGGTCCTCCTACGAGCAGTACTTC; CDR3 protein: CASSLGQGSSYEQYF
V gene: TRBV25-1; J gene: TRBJ1-6; D gene: NA; clone size: NA; CDR3 DNA: TGTGCCAGCAAAGAAGGGGCCAGAAATTCACCCCTCCACTTT; CDR3 protein: CASKEGARNSPLHF
V gene: TRBV7-9; J gene: TRBJ1-1; D gene: TRBD1; clone size: NA; CDR3 DNA: TGTGCCAGCAGCTTAGGACAGGGGTCCGAAGCTTTCTTT; CDR3 protein: CASSLGQGSEAFF
V gene: TRBV7-9; J gene: TRBJ2-7; D gene: TRBD1; clone size: NA; CDR3 DNA: TGTGCCAGCAGCTCCCGGGGACAGAGGCCCTACGAGCAGTACTTC; CDR3 protein: CASSSRGQRPYEQYF
V gene: TRBV28; J gene: TRBJ1-6; D gene: NA; clone size: NA; CDR3 DNA: TGTGCCAGCAGTTCCGCAGGGGAAGGGAATTCACCCCTCCACTTT; CDR3 protein: CASSSAGEGNSPLHF
V gene: TRBV2; J gene: TRBJ1-5; D gene: TRBD1; clone size: NA; CDR3 DNA: TGTGCCAGCACACGGGACAGTGAGTTGCCCCAGCATTTT; CDR3 protein: CASTRDSELPQHF
V gene: TRBV6-1; J gene: TRBJ2-7; D gene: NA; clone size: NA; CDR3 DNA: TGTGCCAGCAGTGAAACTTCCTACGAGCAGTACTTC; CDR3 protein: CASSETSYEQYF
V gene: TRBV15; J gene: TRBJ2-1; D gene: NA; clone size: once; CDR3 DNA: TGTGCCACCAGCAGGGCGCTGGGGGCAGGGGACAATGAGCAGTTCTTC; CDR3 protein: CATSRALGAGDNEQFF
V gene: TRBV30; J gene: TRBJ2-1; D gene: TRBD2; clone size: many; CDR3 DNA: TGTGCCTGGAGTGCGGGGGGAACCTACAATGAGCAGTTCTTC; CDR3 protein: CAWSAGGTYNEQFF
V gene: TRBV9; J gene: TRBJ1-4; D gene: NA; clone size: once; CDR3 DNA: TGTGCCAGCAGCGTCAGCGACAACAGGCGTGAAAAACTGTTTTTT; CDR3 protein: CASSVSDNRREKLFF
V gene: TRBV4-1; J gene: TRBJ2-7; D gene: TRBD1; clone size: NA; CDR3 DNA: TGCGCCAGCAGCCAGGCCCCACCTTTCGACAGGGCGTCATCCTACGAGCAGTACTTC; CDR3 protein: CASSQAPPFDRASSYEQYF
V gene: TRBV15; J gene: TRBJ2-1; D gene: NA; clone size: once; CDR3 DNA: TGTGCCACCAGCAGGGGTGCGGGCTCAAGCTCCTACAATGAGCAGTTCTTC; CDR3 protein: CATSRGAGSSSYNEQFF
V gene: TRBV6-4; J gene: TRBJ1-5; D gene: NA; clone size: NA; CDR3 DNA: TGTGCCAGCAGTGACAGGCGAGCGGATCAGCCCCAGCATTTT; CDR3 protein: CASSDRRADQPQHF
V gene: TRBV5-1; J gene: TRBJ2-5; D gene: NA; clone size: NA; CDR3 DNA: TGCGCCAGCAGCTCGGGCGACCAAAGGGGGACCCAGTACTTC; CDR3 protein: CASSSGDQRGTQYF
V gene: TRBV27; J gene: TRBJ1-1; D gene: NA; clone size: few; CDR3 DNA: TGTGCCAGCAGTTTCGCCGACAGACAGAGTGAAGCTTTCTTT; CDR3 protein: CASSFADRQSEAFF
V gene: TRBV7-2; J gene: TRBJ1-1; D gene: NA; clone size: once; CDR3 DNA: TGTGCCAGCAGCTCGAGATCTGAAGCTTTCTTT; CDR3 protein: CASSSRSEAFF
V gene: TRBV7-9; J gene: TRBJ1-2; D gene: NA; clone size: NA; CDR3 DNA: TGTGCCAGCAGCCTGCAGGGATCCAACTATGGCTACACCTTC; CDR3 protein: CASSLQGSNYGYTF
V gene: TRBV2; J gene: TRBJ2-7; D gene: TRBD1; clone size: NA; CDR3 DNA: TGTGCCAGCACCCTGGGACAGGGGGCCTACGAGCAGTACTTC; CDR3 protein: CASTLGQGAYEQYF
V gene: TRBV10-3; J gene: TRBJ1-2; D gene: NA; clone size: once; CDR3 DNA: TGTGCCACCTCTCGGGATCCGGAGTCCAATGGCTACACCTTC; CDR3 protein: CATSRDPESNGYTF
V gene: TRBV28; J gene: TRBJ1-6; D gene: NA; clone size: NA; CDR3 DNA: TGTGCCAGCAGCCTGGGCGCAGCCTTCAATTCACCCCTCCACTTT; CDR3 protein: CASSLGAAFNSPLHF
V gene: TRBV11-2; J gene: TRBJ2-7; D gene: NA; clone size: NA; CDR3 DNA: TGTGCCAGCAGCCCGGGGCGGGACGGACGTTCCTACGAGCAGTACTTC; CDR3 protein: CASSPGRDGRSYEQYF
V gene: TRBV2; J gene: TRBJ1-1; D gene: TRBD1; clone size: NA; CDR3 DNA: TGTGCCAGCAGTGCTCCCGACAGGGGGTACACTGAAGCTTTCTTT; CDR3 protein: CASSAPDRGYTEAFF
V gene: TRBV7-3; J gene: TRBJ2-5; D gene: NA; clone size: NA; CDR3 DNA: TGTGCCAGCAGCTTAGGCAGCCAAGAGACCCAGTACTTC; CDR3 protein: CASSLGSQETQYF
V gene: TRBV5-4; J gene: TRBJ1-4; D gene: TRBD1; clone size: NA; CDR3 DNA: TGTGCCAGCAGCTTGGCAGGGGGCCATGAAAAACTGTTTTTT; CDR3 protein: CASSLAGGHEKLFF
V gene: TRBV11-3; J gene: TRBJ1-1; D gene: TRBD1; clone size: NA; CDR3 DNA: TGTGCCAGCAAGGCAGGGGGTGGGGGCACTGAAGCTTTCTTT; CDR3 protein: CASKAGGGGTEAFF
V gene: TRBV7-2; J gene: TRBJ2-4; D gene: TRBD1; clone size: NA; CDR3 DNA: TGTGCCAGCAGCGTCCGACAGGGGAGTGAGGCATTTCAGTACTTC; CDR3 protein: CASSVRQGSEAFQYF
V gene: TRBV5-4; J gene: TRBJ2-4; D gene: TRBD1; clone size: NA; CDR3 DNA: TGTGCCAGCAGCTCAACAGACAGGGGAGAAAACATTCAGTACTTC; CDR3 protein: CASSSTDRGENIQYF
V gene: TRBV7-9; J gene: TRBJ2-3; D gene: NA; clone size: NA; CDR3 DNA: TGTGCCAGCAGCCCCAGTCGGTGGCGTGGGGGGGATACGCAGTATTTT; CDR3 protein: CASSPSRWRGGDTQYF
V gene: TRBV11-2; J gene: TRBJ2-7; D gene: TRBD2; clone size: NA; CDR3 DNA: TGTGCCAGCAGCCCCCGGGAGGGCGCCTACGAGCAGTACTTC; CDR3 protein: CASSPREGAYEQYF
V gene: TRBV30; J gene: TRBJ2-5; D gene: NA; clone size: NA; CDR3 DNA: TGTGCCTGGAGTCCTCAAGAGACCCAGTACTTC; CDR3 protein: CAWSPQETQYF
V gene: TRBV21-1; J gene: TRBJ1-3; D gene: NA; clone size: NA; CDR3 DNA: TGTGCCAGCAGCTACCGGGACAGAAGCTCTGGAAACACCATATATTTT; CDR3 protein: CASSYRDRSSGNTIYF
V gene: TRBV11-3; J gene: TRBJ1-1; D gene: NA; clone size: NA; CDR3 DNA: TGTGCCAGCAGCATTCGCGGGCAGGTCTTGCCCTTGGACACTGAAGCTTTCTTT; CDR3 protein: CASSIRGQVLPLDTEAFF
V gene: TRBV7-9; J gene: TRBJ1-1; D gene: NA; clone size: few; CDR3 DNA: TGTGCCAGCAGCCTCCACAGGGTAACTGAAGCTTTCTTT; CDR3 protein: CASSLHRVTEAFF
V gene: TRBV15; J gene: TRBJ1-2; D gene: TRBD1; clone size: few; CDR3 DNA: TGTGCCACCAGCAGGGACAGGGGACGAGGTGGCTACACCTTC; CDR3 protein: CATSRDRGRGGYTF
V gene: TRBV7-9; J gene: TRBJ1-2; D gene: TRBD1; clone size: NA; CDR3 DNA: TGTGCCAGCAGCTTAGGGTCGGGAACAGGGGCGGTCTATGGCTACACCTTC; CDR3 protein: CASSLGSGTGAVYGYTF
V gene: TRBV4-3; J gene: TRBJ2-5; D gene: NA; clone size: few; CDR3 DNA: TGCGCCAGCAGCCAAGATTTGACGGGGACCCAGTACTTC; CDR3 protein: CASSQDLTGTQYF